This T cell receptor (beta chain) was recorded in a study of OX40 agonist ivuxolimab in advanced cancers. Sequenced by immunoSEQ multiplex PCR; TCRdb stores in-frame clones only, minus some. The sample has over 20,000 clones; roughly three quarters are singletons. CDR1 is SGHTA and CDR2 is FQGTGA in the germline V gene. With 4 bases clipped from V and 10 bases from J, the junction kept 5 bases outside the gene matches. CDR3 length: 13 amino acids. The V and J genes are TRBV7-3 and TRBJ1-1; 11 bases fit TRBD1. The receptor was isolated from an adult with an advanced solid tumor such as melanoma, head and neck, liver or kidney cancer. This specimen was CD4+ or CD8+ T cells sorted from blood, taken in a trial of the OX40 agonist ivuxolimab. The CDR3 DNA is TGTGCCAGCAGCTCGGACAGGGGGCGGAGAGCTTTCTTT. As protein: CASSSDRGRRAFF.